The 19 T cell receptor beta chains presented below share a single source sample, sequenced in a study of shared clonotypes between healthy human individuals. Libraries were prepared by immunoSEQ multiplex PCR; TCRdb keeps only in-frame clonotypes and omits some of them. The top ten hold 1.5% to 2% of the sample, which has 550,000 to 850,000 clones, approximately 79% seen once. Specimen: memory CD4+ T cells sorted from blood. Subset meaning: CD45RA-negative fraction. The receptors originated from a woman aged 30 to 39 in good health.

The chain employs TRBV15 and TRBJ2-3; TRBD2 might be the D (6 bases). Germline V gene lookup returns CDR1 LNHNV and CDR2 YYDKDF (reference sequence). The CDR3 is 15 amino acids. The germline V and J ends were trimmed by 9 bases and 2 bases, with 18 bases remaining between them. The CDR3 region is CATGSQRVTTDTQYF. Written as DNA, the CDR3 is TGTGCCACAGGTAGTCAGCGGGTGACCACAGATACGCAGTATTTT.

This chain joins TRBV27 and TRBJ1-2; D remains unclear. The CDR3 covers 14 residues. From germline, CDR1 is MNHEY and CDR2 SMNVEV (reference sequence). V was pared by 2 bases and J by 2 bases, with 9 bases between. The CDR3 region is CASSLAGENYGYTF. Here the CDR3 DNA reads TGTGCCAGCAGTTTAGCTGGAGAGAACTATGGCTACACCTTC.

This clone was detected a few times. J is TRBJ2-7 and V is TRBV30, with D perhaps TRBD2 (6 bases). V was pared by 4 bases and J by 3 bases, with 16 bases between. The length of the CDR3 is 14 residues. Germline V lookup: CDR1 GTSNPN, CDR2 SVGIG (reference sequence). The CDR3 region has the DNA TGTGCCTGGACCGACGGGGGACTCCTCTACGAGCAGTACTTC. Translated: CAWTDGGLLYEQYF.

CDR3 loop: CASSLGTANQPQHF. Written as DNA, the CDR3 is TGTGCCAGCAGCTTGGGGACAGCCAATCAGCCCCAGCATTTT. The V call is TRBV7-9, the J call TRBJ1-5; 7 bases align to TRBD1. Germline CDR1 reads SEHNR; CDR2 reads FQNEAQ (reference sequence). This CDR3 region has 14 residues. The V gene end was trimmed by 3 bases and the J gene end by 3 bases; junction bases not matched to a gene: 2.

This CDR3 reads CASKGGNNYGYTF. The CDR3 nucleotides read TGTGCCAGCAAGGGGGGAAACAACTATGGCTACACCTTC. The genes are TRBV27 and TRBJ1-2; D possibly corresponds to TRBD1 (6 bases). Trimming pared 7 bases from V and 2 bases from J, leaving 11 bases between. There are 13 residues in the CDR3. CDR1 and CDR2 (germline): MNHEY, SMNVEV (reference sequence).

The chain has TRBV19 and TRBJ2-1; maybe TRBD2 (5 bases). Per germline, CDR1 LNHDA and CDR2 SQIVND (reference sequence). Trimming removed 11 bases from V and 3 bases from J, with 14 bases in between. This CDR3 has 13 residues. This CDR3 reads CACGRINYNEQFF. CDR3 coding DNA: TGTGCCTGCGGGCGGATAAACTACAATGAGCAGTTCTTC.

The chain combines TRBV6-5 with TRBJ2-1, with D tentatively TRBD1 (6 bases). Germline values: CDR1 MNHEY, CDR2 SVGAGI. Deletions cut 7 bases from V and 0 bases from J, with 13 bases between. The CDR3 sequence is 15 residues long. As DNA, the CDR3 is TGTGCCAGCACCGAAGGGGGTGCCTCCTACAATGAGCAGTTCTTC. As protein: CASTEGGASYNEQFF.

The chain has TRBV28 and TRBJ2-2; D assignment may be TRBD1 or TRBD2 (7 bases each). This CDR3 region has 16 residues. Germline V CDR1 and CDR2: MDHEN, SYDVKM. Deletions cut 7 bases from V and 3 bases from J, with 18 bases between. The CDR3 nucleotides read TGTGCCAGCATTAGGACAGGACTAGTGGACACCGGGGAGCTGTTTTTT. Protein product: CASIRTGLVDTGELFF.

The chain uses TRBV11-2 and TRBJ2-3; no clear D gene. The germline V and J ends were trimmed by 0 bases and 2 bases, with 15 bases remaining between them. Germline CDR1 is SGHAT and CDR2 is FQNNGV. CDR3 length: 17 amino acids. The CDR3 loop is CASSLDYIGINTDTQYF. DNA for the CDR3: TGTGCCAGCAGCTTAGATTACATTGGTATAAACACAGATACGCAGTATTTT.

This chain joins TRBV5-1 and TRBJ1-1; 9 bases agree with TRBD1. The V segment lost 4 bases and the J segment 2 bases; nucleotides outside the gene matches: 6. Germline lookup yields CDR1 SGHRS and CDR2 YFSETQ. The CDR3 length is 15 residues. CDR3: CASSVQGAGNTEAFF. The CDR3 bases are TGCGCCAGCAGCGTACAGGGGGCGGGAAACACTGAAGCTTTCTTT.

The genes are TRBV7-3 and TRBJ2-3; possible D gene TRBD2, 5 bases. Germline CDR1 and CDR2: SGHTA and FQGTGA. The CDR3 consists of 15 residues. V lost 2 bases and J 0 bases, leaving 9 bases between the germline ends. Here the CDR3 reads CASSLLRTSTDTQYF. The CDR3 coding sequence is TGTGCCAGCAGCTTACTCCGGACTAGCACAGATACGCAGTATTTT.

This clone appeared a few times. The V call is TRBV12-5, the J call TRBJ2-3; no definite D call. Germline-derived CDR1 and CDR2 are LGHNT and FRNRAP. V was shortened by 3 bases and J by 8 bases, with 6 bases between the two germline ends. The CDR3 is 11 residues long. The CDR3 nucleotides read TGTGCTAGTGGTTTTATGGGTACGCAGTATTTT. Translation gives CASGFMGTQYF.

V gene TRBV11-2 combines with J gene TRBJ2-3; TRBD2 might be the D (5 bases). The CDR3 has 15 residues. The V end was cut by 5 bases, the J end by 2 bases, with 14 bases between. Germline CDR1 reads SGHAT; CDR2 reads FQNNGV. As DNA, the CDR3 is TGTGCCAGCAGCCTACGGGCGGGTTACACAGATACGCAGTATTTT. Translating gives CASSLRAGYTDTQYF.

V gene TRBV7-2 combines with J gene TRBJ2-7, with 13 bases aligning to TRBD2. The CDR3 has 14 residues. From germline, CDR1 is SGHTA and CDR2 FQGNSA. With 5 bases clipped from V and 5 bases from J, the junction kept 3 bases outside the gene matches. The CDR3 spells CASSRTSGSNEQYF. The CDR3 coding sequence is TGTGCCAGCAGCCGGACTAGCGGGAGTAACGAGCAGTACTTC.

The chain uses TRBV11-3 and TRBJ2-7; D uncertain. The CDR3 runs 17 residues. The V end lost 0 bases, the J end lost 2 bases, and 17 bases lay between the germline ends. CDR1 is SGHNT and CDR2 is YENEEA in the germline V gene. The CDR3 bases are TGTGCCAGCAGCTTAGAAGAGAGATTTGGGGTTACCTACGAGCAGTACTTC. It is translated as CASSLEERFGVTYEQYF.

The V call is TRBV7-6, the J call TRBJ2-3; a possible D gene is TRBD1 (5 bases). The CDR3 totals 14 residues. Trimming stripped 3 bases from V and 2 bases from J, with 9 bases between. The V gene's germline CDR1 is SGHVS and CDR2 FNYEAQ. The DNA of the CDR3 is TGTGCCAGCAGCTTGACAGCAGACACAGATACGCAGTATTTT. Protein product: CASSLTADTDTQYF.

This chain joins TRBV15 and TRBJ2-2; either TRBD1 or TRBD2 may supply D (6 bases each). The CDR3 extends over 18 amino acids. V was pared by 0 bases and J by 7 bases, with 21 bases between. CDR1 is LNHNV and CDR2 is YYDKDF in the germline V gene (reference sequence). CDR3 coding DNA: TGTGCCACCAGCAGAGATTCCGGGGGCGCCTCCCGGATCGGGGAGCTGTTTTTT. It translates to CATSRDSGGASRIGELFF.

This clone was picked up one time. J is TRBJ2-5 and V is TRBV21-1. TRBV21-1 is noted as a pseudogene. This CDR3 is 11 amino acids long. CDR3 DNA sequence: TGTGCCAGCAGCAATATGCAAGTCCAGTACTTC. Translating it yields CASSNMQVQYF.

The V gene is TRBV29-1, the J gene TRBJ1-1; D is uncertain. The germline V gene has CDR1 SQVTM and CDR2 ANQGSEA. With 4 bases removed from V and 4 bases from J, the gap between germline ends came to 10 bases. The CDR3 consists of 12 residues. The CDR3 loop reads CSVVSAGTEAFF. Written as DNA, the CDR3 is TGCAGCGTTGTCTCGGCGGGCACTGAAGCTTTCTTT.